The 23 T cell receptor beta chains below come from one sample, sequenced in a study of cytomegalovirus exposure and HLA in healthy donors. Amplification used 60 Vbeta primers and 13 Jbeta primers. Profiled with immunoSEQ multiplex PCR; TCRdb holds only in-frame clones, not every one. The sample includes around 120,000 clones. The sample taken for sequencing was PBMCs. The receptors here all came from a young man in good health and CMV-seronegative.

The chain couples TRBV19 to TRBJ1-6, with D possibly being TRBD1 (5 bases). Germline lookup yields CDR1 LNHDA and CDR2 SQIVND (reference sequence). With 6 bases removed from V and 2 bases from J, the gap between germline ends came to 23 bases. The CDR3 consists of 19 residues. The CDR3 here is CASSPDGAGRRTYNSPLHF. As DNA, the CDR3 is TGTGCCAGTAGCCCCGACGGGGCAGGGAGGAGGACCTATAATTCACCCCTCCACTTT.

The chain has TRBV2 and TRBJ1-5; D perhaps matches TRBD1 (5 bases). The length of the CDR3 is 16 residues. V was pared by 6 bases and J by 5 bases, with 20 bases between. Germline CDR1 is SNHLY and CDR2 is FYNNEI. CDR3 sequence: CASSERDGRRDQPQHF. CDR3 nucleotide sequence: TGTGCCAGCAGCGAGCGGGACGGACGGCGGGATCAGCCCCAGCATTTT.

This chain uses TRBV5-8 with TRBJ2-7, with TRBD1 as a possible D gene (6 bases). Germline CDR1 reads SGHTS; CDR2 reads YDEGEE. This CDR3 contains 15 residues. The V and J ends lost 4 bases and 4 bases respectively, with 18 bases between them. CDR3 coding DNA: TGTGCCAGCAGCGGATGGGGGCAAGAAAGTTACGAGCAGTACTTC. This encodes CASSGWGQESYEQYF.

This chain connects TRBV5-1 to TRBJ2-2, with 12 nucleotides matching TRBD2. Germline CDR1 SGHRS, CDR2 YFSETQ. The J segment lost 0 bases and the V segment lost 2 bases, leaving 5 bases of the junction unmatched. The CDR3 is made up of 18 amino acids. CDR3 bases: TGCGCCAGCAGCTTCCTAGCGGGGGGGGTCACGAACACCGGGGAGCTGTTTTTT. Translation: CASSFLAGGVTNTGELFF.

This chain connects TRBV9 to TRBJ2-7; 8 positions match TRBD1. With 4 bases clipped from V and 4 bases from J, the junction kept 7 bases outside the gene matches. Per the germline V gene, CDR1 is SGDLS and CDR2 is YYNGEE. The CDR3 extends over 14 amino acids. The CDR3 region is CASSRPDRAYEQYF. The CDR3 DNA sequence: TGTGCCAGCAGCCGACCGGACAGGGCTTACGAGCAGTACTTC.

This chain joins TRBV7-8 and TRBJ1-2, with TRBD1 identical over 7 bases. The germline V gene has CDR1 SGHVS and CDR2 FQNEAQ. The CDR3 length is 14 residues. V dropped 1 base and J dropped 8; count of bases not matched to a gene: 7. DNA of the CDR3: TGTGCCAGCAGCTTAGTCGCAGGGGGAGGAGGCTACACCTTC. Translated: CASSLVAGGGGYTF.

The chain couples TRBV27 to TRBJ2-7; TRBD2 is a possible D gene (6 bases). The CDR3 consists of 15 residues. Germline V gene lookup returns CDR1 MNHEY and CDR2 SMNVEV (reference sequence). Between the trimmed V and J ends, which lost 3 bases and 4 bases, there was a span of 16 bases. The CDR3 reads CASSFQWGVEYEQYF. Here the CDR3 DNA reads TGTGCCAGCAGTTTTCAGTGGGGGGTTGAGTACGAGCAGTACTTC.

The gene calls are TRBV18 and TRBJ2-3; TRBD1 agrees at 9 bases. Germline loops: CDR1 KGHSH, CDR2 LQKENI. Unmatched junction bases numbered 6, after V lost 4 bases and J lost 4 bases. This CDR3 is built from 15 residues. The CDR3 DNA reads TGTGCCAGCTCACTAGGGACAGGGTATGCAGATACGCAGTATTTT. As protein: CASSLGTGYADTQYF. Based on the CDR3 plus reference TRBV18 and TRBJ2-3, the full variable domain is NAGVMQNPRHLVRRRGQEARLRCSPMKGHSHVYWYRQLPEEGLKFMVYLQKENIIDESGMPKERFSAEFPKEGPSILRIQQVVRGDSAAYFCASSLGTGYADTQYFGPGTRLTVL.

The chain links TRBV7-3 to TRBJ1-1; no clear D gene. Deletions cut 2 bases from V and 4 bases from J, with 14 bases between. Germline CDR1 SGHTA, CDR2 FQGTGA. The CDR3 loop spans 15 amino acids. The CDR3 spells CASSLGGGPGTEAFF. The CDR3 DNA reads TGTGCCAGCAGCTTAGGTGGAGGGCCCGGCACTGAAGCTTTCTTT.

This CDR3 reads CASSVGQGIGASEQYF. The CDR3 DNA is TGTGCCAGCAGTGTGGGACAGGGGATCGGAGCTTCAGAGCAGTACTTC. V usage is TRBV25-1 and J usage is TRBJ2-7; 10 nucleotides align to TRBD1. Germline CDR1 is MGHDK and CDR2 is SYGVNS. The CDR3 covers 16 residues. V lost 4 bases, J lost 7 bases, and 13 bases stayed unmatched.

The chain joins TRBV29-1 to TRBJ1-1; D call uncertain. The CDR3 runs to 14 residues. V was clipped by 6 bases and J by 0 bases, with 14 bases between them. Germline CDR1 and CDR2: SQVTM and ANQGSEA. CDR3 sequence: CSVSQQTMNTEAFF. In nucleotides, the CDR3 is TGCAGCGTGTCACAACAGACCATGAACACTGAAGCTTTCTTT.

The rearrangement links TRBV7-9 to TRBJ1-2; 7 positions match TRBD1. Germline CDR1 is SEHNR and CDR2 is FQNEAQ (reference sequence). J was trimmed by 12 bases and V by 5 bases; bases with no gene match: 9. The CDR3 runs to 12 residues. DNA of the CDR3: TGTGCCAGCAGCCCGGACAGGAGGCCAAACACCTTC. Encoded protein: CASSPDRRPNTF.

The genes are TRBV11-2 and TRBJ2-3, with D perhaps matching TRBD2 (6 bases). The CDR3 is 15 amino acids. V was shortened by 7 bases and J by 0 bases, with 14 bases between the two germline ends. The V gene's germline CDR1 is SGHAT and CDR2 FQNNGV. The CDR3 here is CASNHPGTSTDTQYF. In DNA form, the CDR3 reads TGTGCCAGCAACCATCCAGGGACTAGCACAGATACGCAGTATTTT.

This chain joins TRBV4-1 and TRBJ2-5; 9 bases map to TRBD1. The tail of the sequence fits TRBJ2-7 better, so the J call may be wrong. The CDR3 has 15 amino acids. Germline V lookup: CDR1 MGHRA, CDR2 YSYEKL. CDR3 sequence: CASSQVGTGYYEQYF. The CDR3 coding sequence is TGCGCCAGCAGCCAAGTAGGGACAGGGTACTACGAGCAGTACTTC.

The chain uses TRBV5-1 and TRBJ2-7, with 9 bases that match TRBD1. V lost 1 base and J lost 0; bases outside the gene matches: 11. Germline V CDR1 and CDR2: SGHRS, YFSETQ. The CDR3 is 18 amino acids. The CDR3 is CASSLWGQGNLASYEQYF. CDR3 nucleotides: TGCGCCAGCAGCTTGTGGGGACAGGGCAACTTGGCCTCCTACGAGCAGTACTTC.

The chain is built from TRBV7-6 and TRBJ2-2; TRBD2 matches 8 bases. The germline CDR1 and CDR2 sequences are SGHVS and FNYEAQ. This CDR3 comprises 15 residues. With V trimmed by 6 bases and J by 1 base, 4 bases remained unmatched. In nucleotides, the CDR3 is TGTGCCAGCAGGGAACTAGCGGAGAACACCGGGGAGCTGTTTTTT. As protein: CASRELAENTGELFF.

The CDR3 nucleotides are TGCGCCAGCAGCCAACCTTCAGGGCCCTCAGGAAACACCATATATTTT. This sequence encodes CASSQPSGPSGNTIYF. V usage is TRBV4-1 and J usage is TRBJ1-3; possibly TRBD1 for D (5 bases). Per germline, CDR1 MGHRA and CDR2 YSYEKL. The CDR3 spans 16 residues. The V and J ends lost 2 bases and 4 bases respectively, with 15 bases between them.

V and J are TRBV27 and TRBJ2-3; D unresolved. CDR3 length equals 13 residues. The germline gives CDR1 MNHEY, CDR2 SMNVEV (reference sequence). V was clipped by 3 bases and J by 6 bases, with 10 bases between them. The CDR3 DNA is TGTGCCAGCAGTTTCCAGTCCCAGGATACGCAGTATTTT. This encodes CASSFQSQDTQYF.

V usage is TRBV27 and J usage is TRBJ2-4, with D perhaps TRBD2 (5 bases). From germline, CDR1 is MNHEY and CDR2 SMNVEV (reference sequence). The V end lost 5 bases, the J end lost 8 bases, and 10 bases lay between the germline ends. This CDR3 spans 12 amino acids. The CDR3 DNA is TGTGCCAGCAGTCGGGGTATGGACATTCAGTACTTC. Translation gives CASSRGMDIQYF.

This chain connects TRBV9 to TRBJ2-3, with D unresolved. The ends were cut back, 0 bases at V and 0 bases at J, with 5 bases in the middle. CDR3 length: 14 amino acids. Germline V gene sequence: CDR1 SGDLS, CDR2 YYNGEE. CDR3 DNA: TGTGCCAGCAGCGTAGTTAGCAGCACAGATACGCAGTATTTT. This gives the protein CASSVVSSTDTQYF.

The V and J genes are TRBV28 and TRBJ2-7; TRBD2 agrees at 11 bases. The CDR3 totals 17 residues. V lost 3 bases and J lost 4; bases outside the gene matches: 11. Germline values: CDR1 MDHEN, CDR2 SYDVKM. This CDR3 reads CASSFPLAGEVRYEQYF. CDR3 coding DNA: TGTGCCAGCAGTTTCCCACTAGCGGGAGAAGTCCGATACGAGCAGTACTTC.

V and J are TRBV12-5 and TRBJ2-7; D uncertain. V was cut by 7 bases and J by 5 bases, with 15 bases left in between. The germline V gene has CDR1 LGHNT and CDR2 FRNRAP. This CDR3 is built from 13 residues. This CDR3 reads CASVGWSIDEQYF. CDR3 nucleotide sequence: TGTGCTAGTGTTGGCTGGAGTATAGACGAGCAGTACTTC.

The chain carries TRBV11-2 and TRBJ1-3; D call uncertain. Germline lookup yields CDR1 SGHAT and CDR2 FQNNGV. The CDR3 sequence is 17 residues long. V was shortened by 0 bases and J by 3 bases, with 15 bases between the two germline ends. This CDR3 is CASSLDRARTNGNTIYF. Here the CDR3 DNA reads TGTGCCAGCAGCTTAGATCGGGCACGGACTAATGGAAACACCATATATTTT.